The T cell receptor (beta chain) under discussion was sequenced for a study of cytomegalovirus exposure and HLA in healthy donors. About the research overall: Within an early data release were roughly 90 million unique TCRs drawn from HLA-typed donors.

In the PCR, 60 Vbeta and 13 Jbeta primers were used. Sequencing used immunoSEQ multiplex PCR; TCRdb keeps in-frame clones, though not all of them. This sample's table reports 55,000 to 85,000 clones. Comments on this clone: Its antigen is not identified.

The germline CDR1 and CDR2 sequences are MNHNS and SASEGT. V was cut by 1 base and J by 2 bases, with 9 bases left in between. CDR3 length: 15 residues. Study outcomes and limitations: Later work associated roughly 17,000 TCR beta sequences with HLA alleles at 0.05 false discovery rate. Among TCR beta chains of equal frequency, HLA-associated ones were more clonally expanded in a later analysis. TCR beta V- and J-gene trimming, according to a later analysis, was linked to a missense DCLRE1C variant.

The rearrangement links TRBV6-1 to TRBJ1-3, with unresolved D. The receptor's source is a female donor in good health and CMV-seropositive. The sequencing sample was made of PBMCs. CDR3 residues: CASSEDLSAGNTIYF. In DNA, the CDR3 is TGTGCCAGCAGTGAAGACTTATCGGCTGGAAACACCATATATTTT.